This is a list of T cell receptor beta chains from one sample in a study of shared clonotypes between healthy human individuals. Libraries were prepared by immunoSEQ multiplex PCR; TCRdb keeps only in-frame clonotypes and omits some of them. The table lists hundreds of thousands of clones, about 96% of them singletons, with 0.045% to 0.07% in the top ten. The sequenced material came from naive CD4+ T cells sorted from blood. These receptor sequences come from a woman in her twenties or thirties in good health. The CDR3 runs from the conserved cysteine through the conserved F or W. D genes are given only for firm matches. Clone size is shown for a subset of rows, as once, few, many or a class of expanded clone.

CDR3 protein: CASSYGPLSGNTIYF; CDR3 DNA: TGTGCCAGCAGCTACGGACCCCTCTCTGGAAACACCATATATTTT; V gene: TRBV7-9; CDR3 length: 15; D gene: -; clone size: -; J gene: TRBJ1-3
CDR3 protein: CATSIRDSYQPQHF; CDR3 DNA: TGTGCCACCAGCATCCGGGACAGTTATCAGCCCCAGCATTTT; V gene: TRBV15; CDR3 length: 14; D gene: TRBD1; clone size: -; J gene: TRBJ1-5
CDR3 protein: CASGNEGRGTEAFF; CDR3 DNA: TGTGCCAGCGGAAATGAGGGCAGGGGTACTGAAGCTTTCTTT; V gene: TRBV28; CDR3 length: 14; D gene: -; clone size: -; J gene: TRBJ1-1
CDR3 protein: CASSFGQGFQETQYF; CDR3 DNA: TGTGCCAGCAGCTTCGGTCAGGGGTTTCAAGAGACCCAGTACTTC; V gene: TRBV7-6; CDR3 length: 15; D gene: -; clone size: -; J gene: TRBJ2-5
CDR3 protein: CASSLQIAYGYTF; CDR3 DNA: TGTGCCAGCAGCTTACAAATAGCCTATGGCTACACCTTC; V gene: TRBV7-6; CDR3 length: 13; D gene: -; clone size: -; J gene: TRBJ1-2
CDR3 protein: CASSFLGTGGYEQYF; CDR3 DNA: TGTGCCAGCAGTTTTCTCGGGACAGGGGGCTACGAGCAGTACTTC; V gene: TRBV28; CDR3 length: 15; D gene: TRBD1; clone size: -; J gene: TRBJ2-7
CDR3 protein: CAISEGLFTTDTQYF; CDR3 DNA: TGTGCCATCAGTGAGGGACTCTTCACCACAGATACGCAGTATTTT; V gene: TRBV10-3; CDR3 length: 15; D gene: -; clone size: -; J gene: TRBJ2-3
CDR3 protein: CASSYLRVGDSPLHF; CDR3 DNA: TGTGCCAGCAGTTACTTGCGGGTTGGTGATTCACCCCTCCACTTT; V gene: TRBV6-5; CDR3 length: 15; D gene: -; clone size: -; J gene: TRBJ1-6
CDR3 protein: CASSLSGLVLTGELFF; CDR3 DNA: TGTGCCAGCAGCTTGTCGGGCCTAGTTCTCACCGGGGAGCTGTTTTTT; V gene: TRBV5-6; CDR3 length: 16; D gene: -; clone size: -; J gene: TRBJ2-2
CDR3 protein: CASSLISSDTQYF; CDR3 DNA: TGTGCCAGCAGCTTAATCAGTTCAGATACGCAGTATTTT; V gene: TRBV11-2; CDR3 length: 13; D gene: -; clone size: -; J gene: TRBJ2-3
CDR3 protein: CASRGQGAEKLFF; CDR3 DNA: TGTGCCAGCCGCGGACAGGGGGCTGAAAAACTGTTTTTT; V gene: TRBV27; CDR3 length: 13; D gene: TRBD1; clone size: -; J gene: TRBJ1-4
CDR3 protein: CASAITGYGYTF; CDR3 DNA: TGTGCCAGCGCAATCACAGGATATGGCTACACCTTC; V gene: TRBV28; CDR3 length: 12; D gene: -; clone size: -; J gene: TRBJ1-2
CDR3 protein: CASRLGGTSNNEQFF; CDR3 DNA: TGTGCCAGCAGATTGGGAGGGACTAGTAACAATGAGCAGTTCTTC; V gene: TRBV28; CDR3 length: 15; D gene: TRBD2; clone size: -; J gene: TRBJ2-1
CDR3 protein: CASSRSDYRSEQYF; CDR3 DNA: TGTGCCAGCAGTCGCTCGGACTACCGGAGCGAGCAGTACTTC; V gene: TRBV28; CDR3 length: 14; D gene: -; clone size: -; J gene: TRBJ2-7
CDR3 protein: CASSRLGAGAHSGANVLTF; CDR3 DNA: TGCGCCAGCAGCCGCCTAGGGGCAGGGGCCCACTCTGGGGCCAACGTCCTGACTTTC; V gene: TRBV4-1; CDR3 length: 19; D gene: -; clone size: -; J gene: TRBJ2-6
CDR3 protein: CASSLNGAGYEQYF; CDR3 DNA: TGTGCCAGCAGCTTAAATGGGGCTGGCTACGAGCAGTACTTC; V gene: TRBV7-3; CDR3 length: 14; D gene: -; clone size: -; J gene: TRBJ2-7
CDR3 protein: CASSFSVDTQYF; CDR3 DNA: TGCGCCAGCAGCTTTAGTGTAGATACGCAGTATTTT; V gene: TRBV5-1; CDR3 length: 12; D gene: -; clone size: -; J gene: TRBJ2-3
CDR3 protein: CASSYSGPTGYGYTF; CDR3 DNA: TGTGCCAGCAGTTACTCAGGCCCAACCGGCTATGGCTACACCTTC; V gene: TRBV6-6; CDR3 length: 15; D gene: -; clone size: -; J gene: TRBJ1-2
CDR3 protein: CAISEGGGPADTQYF; CDR3 DNA: TGTGCCATCAGTGAGGGGGGAGGGCCTGCAGATACGCAGTATTTT; V gene: TRBV10-3; CDR3 length: 15; D gene: TRBD2; clone size: -; J gene: TRBJ2-3
CDR3 protein: CASSFQWGRETQYF; CDR3 DNA: TGTGCCAGCAGCTTCCAGTGGGGGCGGGAGACCCAGTACTTC; V gene: TRBV7-9; CDR3 length: 14; D gene: -; clone size: once; J gene: TRBJ2-5
CDR3 protein: CASSYSGTGTYEQYF; CDR3 DNA: TGTGCCAGCAGTTACTCAGGGACAGGGACCTACGAGCAGTACTTC; V gene: TRBV6-5; CDR3 length: 15; D gene: TRBD1; clone size: -; J gene: TRBJ2-7
CDR3 protein: CASSLPGEDNSPLHF; CDR3 DNA: TGTGCCAGCAGCCTACCAGGGGAAGATAATTCACCCCTCCACTTT; V gene: TRBV28; CDR3 length: 15; D gene: -; clone size: -; J gene: TRBJ1-6
CDR3 protein: CASSTDSDKAFF; CDR3 DNA: TGTGCCAGCTCAACTGACAGTGATAAAGCTTTCTTT; V gene: TRBV18; CDR3 length: 12; D gene: -; clone size: -; J gene: TRBJ1-1
CDR3 protein: CASSLAGGKYF; CDR3 DNA: TGTGCCAGCAGCTTAGCCGGCGGGAAATACTTC; V gene: TRBV11-2; CDR3 length: 11; D gene: -; clone size: -; J gene: TRBJ2-7
CDR3 protein: CASSNREDTEAFF; CDR3 DNA: TGTGCCAGTAGTAACAGGGAGGACACTGAAGCTTTCTTT; V gene: TRBV19; CDR3 length: 13; D gene: -; clone size: few; J gene: TRBJ1-1
CDR3 protein: CASSLGAVYQETQYF; CDR3 DNA: TGTGCCAGCAGCTTAGGCGCGGTATACCAAGAGACCCAGTACTTC; V gene: TRBV7-6; CDR3 length: 15; D gene: -; clone size: -; J gene: TRBJ2-5
CDR3 protein: CASSLGVASSGAKNIQYF; CDR3 DNA: TGTGCCAGCAGCTTAGGGGTTGCATCGAGCGGTGCCAAAAACATTCAGTACTTC; V gene: TRBV7-8; CDR3 length: 18; D gene: -; clone size: -; J gene: TRBJ2-4
CDR3 protein: CASTQTEGLRQYF; CDR3 DNA: TGTGCCAGCACCCAGACAGAGGGTCTGCGGCAGTACTTC; V gene: TRBV25-1; CDR3 length: 13; D gene: -; clone size: -; J gene: TRBJ2-5
CDR3 protein: CASSPTGGYEQYF; CDR3 DNA: TGTGCCAGCTCCCCCACGGGGGGGTACGAGCAGTACTTC; V gene: TRBV6-5; CDR3 length: 13; D gene: TRBD2; clone size: -; J gene: TRBJ2-7
CDR3 protein: CASSFPDLAKNIQYF; CDR3 DNA: TGTGCCAGCAGCTTCCCAGACCTAGCCAAAAACATTCAGTACTTC; V gene: TRBV5-4; CDR3 length: 15; D gene: -; clone size: -; J gene: TRBJ2-4
CDR3 protein: CASSPHTPSSGNTIYF; CDR3 DNA: TGTGCCAGCAGCCCGCATACCCCCAGCTCTGGAAACACCATATATTTT; V gene: TRBV7-2; CDR3 length: 16; D gene: -; clone size: -; J gene: TRBJ1-3
CDR3 protein: CATSGSPYNEQFF; CDR3 DNA: TGTGCCACCAGCGGGAGCCCCTACAATGAGCAGTTCTTC; V gene: TRBV10-3; CDR3 length: 13; D gene: TRBD2; clone size: -; J gene: TRBJ2-1
CDR3 protein: CASSQRTSLYFNEQFF; CDR3 DNA: TGTGCCAGCAGCCAGAGGACTAGTCTTTACTTCAATGAGCAGTTCTTC; V gene: TRBV14; CDR3 length: 16; D gene: TRBD2; clone size: -; J gene: TRBJ2-1
CDR3 protein: CASSSAWRTLQETQYF; CDR3 DNA: TGTGCCAGCAGCTCCGCCTGGCGGACACTCCAAGAGACCCAGTACTTC; V gene: TRBV5-6; CDR3 length: 16; D gene: -; clone size: -; J gene: TRBJ2-5
CDR3 protein: CASNPGGAGDTIYF; CDR3 DNA: TGTGCCAGCAACCCAGGGGGGGCCGGAGACACCATATATTTT; V gene: TRBV28; CDR3 length: 14; D gene: TRBD1; clone size: -; J gene: TRBJ1-3
CDR3 protein: CAWSRSIREKLFF; CDR3 DNA: TGTGCCTGGAGTAGGAGTATCCGCGAAAAACTGTTTTTT; V gene: TRBV30; CDR3 length: 13; D gene: -; clone size: -; J gene: TRBJ1-4
CDR3 protein: CASSAGQGGNTIYF; CDR3 DNA: TGCGCCAGCAGCGCGGGACAGGGAGGAAACACCATATATTTT; V gene: TRBV5-1; CDR3 length: 14; D gene: TRBD1; clone size: -; J gene: TRBJ1-3
CDR3 protein: CATSRGKEPSYEQYF; CDR3 DNA: TGTGCCACCAGCAGAGGTAAAGAACCATCCTACGAGCAGTACTTC; V gene: TRBV15; CDR3 length: 15; D gene: -; clone size: -; J gene: TRBJ2-7
CDR3 protein: CASSNNRDAGRQPQHF; CDR3 DNA: TGTGCCAGCAGCAACAACCGGGACGCAGGTCGTCAGCCCCAGCATTTT; V gene: TRBV9; CDR3 length: 16; D gene: -; clone size: -; J gene: TRBJ1-5
CDR3 protein: CASSPTLRREVREQYF; CDR3 DNA: TGTGCCAGCAGTCCGACCCTTCGCAGAGAGGTCCGCGAGCAGTACTTC; V gene: TRBV27; CDR3 length: 16; D gene: -; clone size: -; J gene: TRBJ2-7
CDR3 protein: CAISARGGLADSYEQYF; CDR3 DNA: TGTGCCATCAGTGCCCGAGGTGGGCTAGCAGATAGTTACGAGCAGTACTTC; V gene: TRBV10-3; CDR3 length: 17; D gene: -; clone size: -; J gene: TRBJ2-7
CDR3 protein: CSVAMGSSYEQYF; CDR3 DNA: TGCAGCGTCGCCATGGGGAGCTCCTACGAGCAGTACTTC; V gene: TRBV29-1; CDR3 length: 13; D gene: -; clone size: -; J gene: TRBJ2-7
CDR3 protein: CASSLAWYRTGGYEQYF; CDR3 DNA: TGCGCCAGCAGCTTGGCCTGGTATAGGACAGGGGGCTACGAGCAGTACTTC; V gene: TRBV5-1; CDR3 length: 17; D gene: TRBD1; clone size: -; J gene: TRBJ2-7
CDR3 protein: CAIRASGSDEQFF; CDR3 DNA: TGTGCCATCAGAGCTAGCGGGAGTGATGAGCAGTTCTTC; V gene: TRBV10-3; CDR3 length: 13; D gene: TRBD2; clone size: -; J gene: TRBJ2-1
CDR3 protein: CASSLVQTGGYTF; CDR3 DNA: TGCGCCAGCAGCTTGGTTCAAACGGGAGGCTACACCTTC; V gene: TRBV5-1; CDR3 length: 13; D gene: -; clone size: -; J gene: TRBJ1-2
CDR3 protein: CASRVLGNTEAFF; CDR3 DNA: TGCGCCAGCAGGGTCCTCGGGAACACTGAAGCTTTCTTT; V gene: TRBV5-1; CDR3 length: 13; D gene: -; clone size: -; J gene: TRBJ1-1
CDR3 protein: CASSPQGITAYEQYF; CDR3 DNA: TGTGCCAGCAGCCCCCAAGGGATTACCGCCTACGAGCAGTACTTC; V gene: TRBV13; CDR3 length: 15; D gene: -; clone size: -; J gene: TRBJ2-7
CDR3 protein: CASSLGQGRNTEAFF; CDR3 DNA: TGTGCCAGCAGTTTGGGACAGGGAAGGAACACTGAAGCTTTCTTT; V gene: TRBV2; CDR3 length: 15; D gene: TRBD1; clone size: few; J gene: TRBJ1-1
CDR3 protein: CASSTRRGLSPTGNTIYF; CDR3 DNA: TGTGCCAGCAGCACACGAAGGGGACTCAGCCCCACTGGAAACACCATATATTTT; V gene: TRBV13; CDR3 length: 18; D gene: -; clone size: -; J gene: TRBJ1-3
CDR3 protein: CASSPGDAASRVQYF; CDR3 DNA: TGTGCCAGCAGCCCGGGGGATGCGGCCAGTAGGGTGCAGTACTTC; V gene: TRBV5-8; CDR3 length: 15; D gene: -; clone size: -; J gene: TRBJ2-7
CDR3 protein: CASSGAGRETQYF; CDR3 DNA: TGTGCCAGCAGCGGCGCAGGGCGAGAGACCCAGTACTTC; V gene: TRBV6-6; CDR3 length: 13; D gene: -; clone size: -; J gene: TRBJ2-5
CDR3 protein: CASSLGSGEPQHF; CDR3 DNA: TGCGCCAGCAGCTTGGGTTCTGGGGAGCCCCAGCATTTT; V gene: TRBV5-1; CDR3 length: 13; D gene: -; clone size: -; J gene: TRBJ1-5
CDR3 protein: CASSPQGQGRGYEQYF; CDR3 DNA: TGTGCCAGCTCACCCCAAGGGCAGGGCAGGGGCTACGAGCAGTACTTC; V gene: TRBV18; CDR3 length: 16; D gene: -; clone size: once; J gene: TRBJ2-7
CDR3 protein: CASSLSRHEQFF; CDR3 DNA: TGTGCCAGCAGTTTATCTAGACATGAGCAGTTCTTC; V gene: TRBV27; CDR3 length: 12; D gene: -; clone size: -; J gene: TRBJ2-1
CDR3 protein: CAWSPHHRDSGNTIYF; CDR3 DNA: TGTGCCTGGAGTCCTCACCACAGAGACTCTGGAAACACCATATATTTT; V gene: TRBV30; CDR3 length: 16; D gene: -; clone size: -; J gene: TRBJ1-3
CDR3 protein: CASSPLLAGVSEQYF; CDR3 DNA: TGTGCCAGCAGCCCACTACTAGCGGGAGTTAGCGAGCAGTACTTC; V gene: TRBV14; CDR3 length: 15; D gene: TRBD2; clone size: -; J gene: TRBJ2-7
CDR3 protein: CASIFRGGTEAFF; CDR3 DNA: TGTGCCAGCATCTTTCGTGGGGGAACTGAAGCTTTCTTT; V gene: TRBV2; CDR3 length: 13; D gene: -; clone size: -; J gene: TRBJ1-1
CDR3 protein: CASSTMFGQNQPQHF; CDR3 DNA: TGTGCCAGTAGCACCATGTTCGGGCAGAATCAGCCCCAGCATTTT; V gene: TRBV19; CDR3 length: 15; D gene: -; clone size: -; J gene: TRBJ1-5
CDR3 protein: CASSPVDRGQEKQYF; CDR3 DNA: TGTGCCAGCAGCCCGGTGGACAGGGGGCAAGAAAAGCAGTATTTT; V gene: TRBV5-6; CDR3 length: 15; D gene: TRBD1; clone size: -; J gene: TRBJ2-3